This T cell receptor (beta chain) was sequenced for a study of T cell changes during pregnancy in multiple sclerosis. The CDR3 length is 15 residues. Germline V gene data show CDR1 as SGHTA and CDR2 as FQGNSA. J gave up 2 bases and V 5 bases, and 6 bases lay outside the gene matches. Assay used: immunoSEQ multiplex PCR; TCRdb lists only in-frame clones, some missing. This sample has about 36,000 clones, with 93% found just once. The material was CD4+ T cells from peripheral blood mononuclear cells, obtained in the first trimester of pregnancy. The clonotype originates from a female donor with multiple sclerosis, enrolled in a pregnancy study. The chain links TRBV7-2 to TRBJ1-3; 7 bases match TRBD1. The CDR3 coding sequence is TGTGCCAGCAGCACCGAGACAGGGACTGGAAACACCATATATTTT. Its translation: CASSTETGTGNTIYF.